These 31 T cell receptor beta chains share one sample of origin, sequenced in a study of identical twins. MiXCR, applied by TCRdb to the 5' RACE reads, yields one record per CDR3 protein. The sample lists 200,000 to 250,000 distinct CDR3 sequences, roughly 7% seen once, with more than 3% in the top ten. Separately, the same data were catalogued under a study of yellow fever vaccine responses in identical twins.

The sequenced sample was memory (CD45RO+) T cells sorted from blood. Every receptor here comes from a young woman in good health.

This CDR3 reads CASSARLGTSTDTQYF. The CDR3 coding sequence is TGTGCCAGCAGCGCCCGACTAGGTACTAGCACAGATACGCAGTATTTT. The J gene is TRBJ2-3, the V gene TRBV5-5, with D perhaps TRBD2 (6 bases). This CDR3 spans 16 amino acids. With 4 bases removed from V and 0 bases from J, the gap between germline ends came to 15 bases. Per germline, CDR1 SGHKS and CDR2 YYEKEE (reference sequence). Variable domain in full (rest from reference TRBV5-5 and TRBJ2-3): DAGVTQSPTHLIKTRGQQVTLRCSPISGHKSVSWYQQVLGQGPQFIFQYYEKEERGRGNFPDRFSARQFPNYSSELNVNALLLGDSALYLCASSARLGTSTDTQYFGPGTRLTVL.

The chain uses TRBV12-3 or TRBV12-4 and TRBJ1-1, with D perhaps matching TRBD1 (5 bases). The CDR3 covers 14 residues. Trimming stripped 5 bases from V and 4 bases from J, with 14 bases between. The chain's CDR3 is CASSIHRFGTEAFF. The DNA for the CDR3 is TGTGCCAGCAGTATCCACAGGTTCGGCACTGAAGCTTTCTTT.

This clonotype was detected ten times or more. An end of the junction differs from the germline gene, which may be a read error. The rearrangement links TRBV5-1 to TRBJ1-1, with D perhaps matching TRBD1 (6 bases). Germline CDR1 is SGHRS and CDR2 is YFSETQ. This CDR3 contains 13 residues. The CDR3 DNA reads as TGCGCCAGCAGATTGGACAGTTTCACTGAAGCTTTCTTT. Translating it yields CASRLDSFTEAFF.

This clonotype was detected only a few times. The chain employs TRBV3-1 and TRBJ1-5; 11 bases map to TRBD1. CDR1 and CDR2 from the germline V gene are LGHDT and YNNKEL (reference sequence). The CDR3 length is 15 residues. The J segment lost 5 bases and the V segment lost 4 bases, leaving 4 bases of the junction unmatched. The CDR3 region has the DNA TGTGCCAGCAGCCGCGGGACAGGGGGGCATCAGCCCCAGCATTTT. Translated, it gives CASSRGTGGHQPQHF.

The sample holds many counts of this clonotype. The V call is TRBV10-3, the J call TRBJ1-1, with 7 positions matching TRBD1. With 2 bases clipped from V and 6 bases from J, the junction kept 6 bases outside the gene matches. Germline values: CDR1 ENHRY, CDR2 SYGVKD. There are 14 residues in the CDR3. The CDR3 sequence: CAISEGQGDAEAFF. The CDR3 DNA reads as TGTGCCATCAGTGAGGGTCAGGGGGACGCTGAAGCTTTCTTT.

The chain combines TRBV2 with TRBJ1-2, with 8 bases identical to TRBD1. CDR1 is SNHLY, CDR2 FYNNEI, per germline. The CDR3 has 14 amino acids. V trimming: 0 bases; J trimming: 7 bases; junction bases outside the gene matches: 4. Here the CDR3 reads CASSEAATGVGYTF. The CDR3 bases are TGTGCCAGCAGTGAAGCGGCGACAGGGGTTGGCTACACCTTC. Full variable domain (missing parts from reference TRBV2 and TRBJ1-2): EPEVTQTPSHQVTQMGQEVILRCVPISNHLYFYWYRQILGQKVEFLVSFYNNEISEKSEIFDDQFSVERPDGSNFTLKIRSTKLEDSAMYFCASSEAATGVGYTFGSGTRLTVV.

This clonotype was found a few times. The chain carries TRBV10-3 and TRBJ2-3; D is unclear. V dropped 10 bases and J dropped 2 bases, with 13 bases sitting between them. Germline V gene sequence: CDR1 ENHRY, CDR2 SYGVKD. This CDR3 spans 13 amino acids. CDR3 amino acids: CATSWAPTDTQYF. CDR3 in DNA: TGTGCCACCAGCTGGGCGCCCACAGATACGCAGTATTTT.

This clonotype has more than one count but fewer than ten. This chain uses TRBV4-1 with TRBJ1-1; D may be TRBD1 (5 bases). This CDR3 is built from 15 residues. CDR1 is MGHRA, CDR2 YSYEKL, per germline. Between the trimmed V and J ends, which lost 3 bases and 5 bases, there was a span of 16 bases. The DNA of the CDR3 is TGCGCCAGCAGCCACCCCACCCTAGGGGTTACTGAAGCTTTCTTT. Translation: CASSHPTLGVTEAFF.

The chain links TRBV12-3 or TRBV12-4 to TRBJ2-7, with D possibly TRBD1 on 5 matching bases. The CDR3 spans 14 residues. V was pared by 3 bases and J by 5 bases, with 14 bases between. The CDR3 sequence is CASSLHEDTDEQYF. For the CDR3, the DNA is TGTGCCAGCAGTTTGCATGAGGACACGGACGAGCAGTACTTC.

The chain joins TRBV7-9 to TRBJ2-1; 10 bases line up with TRBD2. Germline V gene data show CDR1 as SEHNR and CDR2 as FQNEAQ (reference sequence). J was trimmed by 8 bases and V by 5 bases; bases with no gene match: 3. This CDR3 spans 13 amino acids. CDR3 protein: CASSVGLADEQFF. DNA of the CDR3: TGTGCCAGCAGCGTCGGACTAGCGGATGAGCAGTTCTTC.

This clonotype came up many times. The V call is TRBV7-9, the J call TRBJ1-1; 8 positions match TRBD1. Germline CDR1 SEHNR, CDR2 FQNEAQ (reference sequence). The CDR3 sequence is 16 residues long. V lost 4 bases to trimming and J lost 1 base; unmatched junction nucleotides: 8. In nucleotides, the CDR3 is TGTGCCAGCAGCTCTCAACCGGGACAGGAGAACACTGAAGCTTTCTTT. It yields the protein CASSSQPGQENTEAFF.

The genes are TRBV28 and TRBJ2-7, with a tentative D call TRBD2 (5 bases). Trimming left V 6 bases short and J 0 bases short, with 12 bases between. This CDR3 has 14 residues. Germline V gene lookup returns CDR1 MDHEN and CDR2 SYDVKM. CDR3 nucleotide sequence: TGTGCCAGCAGCGGACGGGAAAGCTCCTACGAGCAGTACTTC. Encoded protein: CASSGRESSYEQYF.

This clonotype showed up many times. The chain joins TRBV20-1 to TRBJ2-1; D is ambiguous. Looked up from germline, CDR1 is DFQATT and CDR2 is SNEGSKA (reference sequence). The CDR3 spans 12 residues. V lost 3 bases and J 1 base, leaving 4 bases between the germline ends. The CDR3, as DNA: TGCAGTGCTAGGATTTCCTACAATGAGCAGTTCTTC. This gives the protein CSARISYNEQFF.

This clonotype has a handful of counts. This chain links TRBV20-1 with TRBJ2-7; TRBD2 matches at 7 bases. Germline V gene sequence: CDR1 DFQATT, CDR2 SNEGSKA (reference sequence). Trimming removed 5 bases from V and 3 bases from J; junction bases left unmatched: 10. CDR3 length: 14 amino acids. The CDR3 spells CSAGTGRDYYEQYF. The DNA of the CDR3 is TGCAGTGCTGGGACTGGTCGGGACTACTACGAGCAGTACTTC.

Many counts were recorded for this clonotype. This rearrangement joins TRBV6-2 or TRBV6-3 to TRBJ2-3; 7 nucleotides align to TRBD1. The length of the CDR3 is 15 residues. Looked up from germline, CDR1 is MNHEY and CDR2 is SVGEGT. J lost 2 bases, V lost 7 bases, and 9 bases had no gene match. The CDR3 DNA follows: TGTGCCAGCAACAAACGAGGGGGCCTCACAGATACGCAGTATTTT. It is translated as CASNKRGGLTDTQYF.

The J gene is TRBJ2-5, the V gene TRBV21-1; the DNA was not used to check the table's D call, TRBD1. TRBV21-1 is a documented pseudogene. This CDR3 has 16 amino acids. The CDR3 region has the DNA TGTGCCAGCAGGGTGCCAGGGACAGGGAAGGGAGAGACCCAGTACTTC. Its translation: CASRVPGTGKGETQYF.

At least ten counts were recorded for this clonotype. The gene calls are TRBV12-3 or TRBV12-4 and TRBJ1-1, with D unclear. V dropped 8 bases and J dropped 0 bases, with 10 bases sitting between them. This CDR3 has 13 amino acids. The CDR3 spells CASGLLMNTEAFF. Written as DNA, the CDR3 is TGTGCCAGCGGGTTGTTGATGAACACTGAAGCTTTCTTT.

The rearrangement joins TRBV6-1 to TRBJ2-7, with 7 bases matching TRBD2. The length of the CDR3 is 13 residues. Germline V gives CDR1 MNHNS, CDR2 SASEGT. With V trimmed by 4 bases and J by 2 bases, 2 bases remained unmatched. CDR3 bases: TGTGCCAGCAGTGTACGGGGGGCCTACGAGCAGTACGTC. Its protein product is CASSVRGAYEQYV.

The chain combines TRBV20-1 with TRBJ1-1; D unresolved. The CDR3 consists of 13 residues. Germline CDR1 is DFQATT and CDR2 is SNEGSKA (reference sequence). Trimming stripped 6 bases from V and 1 base from J, with 12 bases between. The CDR3 loop reads CSAQSETNTEAFF. The CDR3 bases are TGCAGTGCCCAGTCAGAGACGAACACTGAAGCTTTCTTT.

This chain links TRBV20-1 with TRBJ2-3; a possible D gene is TRBD1 (6 bases). The CDR3 sequence is 15 residues long. Germline V gives CDR1 DFQATT, CDR2 SNEGSKA (reference sequence). V lost 4 bases and J 0 bases, leaving 14 bases between the germline ends. CDR3 nucleotide sequence: TGCAGTGCTACGTCCGGGACAACAAGCACAGATACGCAGTATTTT. Protein sequence: CSATSGTTSTDTQYF.

This clonotype was observed many times. The genes are TRBV3-1 and TRBJ2-3; D is ambiguous. V was clipped by 2 bases and J by 5 bases, with 2 bases between them. This CDR3 region has 11 residues. Germline CDR1 is LGHDT and CDR2 is YNNKEL (reference sequence). The DNA for the CDR3 is TGTGCCAGCAGCCAAAGAGATACGCAGTATTTT. Its protein is CASSQRDTQYF.

This chain joins TRBV20-1 and TRBJ1-1; a possible D gene is TRBD1 (6 bases). V shed 2 bases and J shed 6 bases, with 7 bases lying between them. The CDR3 loop spans 11 amino acids. CDR1 DFQATT and CDR2 SNEGSKA come from the germline V gene (reference sequence). In nucleotides, the CDR3 is TGCAGTGCTAGAACAGGGCCTGAAGCTTTCTTT. Amino acids: CSARTGPEAFF.

This clonotype was picked up a small number of times. The V and J genes are TRBV4-1 and TRBJ2-7, with 7 bases matching TRBD1. Germline loops: CDR1 MGHRA, CDR2 YSYEKL. V shed 4 bases, J shed 2 bases, and the junction held 8 bases outside the gene matches. The CDR3 loop spans 15 amino acids. This CDR3 reads CASSRTGTDTYEQYF. The CDR3, as DNA: TGCGCCAGCAGCCGCACCGGGACAGATACCTACGAGCAGTACTTC.

A few counts support this clonotype. V is TRBV4-2 and J is TRBJ1-4; a possible D gene is TRBD1 (5 bases). The CDR3 covers 16 residues. The V end was cut by 0 bases, the J end by 3 bases, with 11 bases between. Germline V gives CDR1 LGHNA, CDR2 YNFKEQ. CDR3 sequence: CASSQDLAGPNEKLFF. The CDR3, as DNA: TGTGCCAGCAGCCAAGATCTTGCAGGGCCTAATGAAAAACTGTTTTTT.

This clonotype was recorded many times. V usage is TRBV12-3 or TRBV12-4 and J usage is TRBJ2-3, with D tentatively TRBD1 or TRBD2 (5 bases each). The CDR3 runs 15 residues. V dropped 6 bases and J dropped 4 bases, with 17 bases sitting between them. The CDR3 here is CASSPRGTGPDTQYF. For the CDR3, the DNA is TGTGCCAGCAGCCCTCGAGGGACCGGGCCAGATACGCAGTATTTT.

This clonotype was recorded many times. The V gene is TRBV7-8, the J gene TRBJ2-3; D not certain. CDR1 and CDR2 (germline): SGHVS, FQNEAQ. This CDR3 has 14 amino acids. Trimming stripped 0 bases from V and 6 bases from J, with 10 bases between. CDR3 protein: CASSLAGARDTQYF. In DNA, the CDR3 is TGTGCCAGCAGCTTAGCCGGCGCTCGGGATACGCAGTATTTT.

This clonotype was seen only a few times. This chain connects TRBV10-2 to TRBJ1-4, with 7 bases fitting TRBD1. CDR1 is WSHSY and CDR2 is SAAADI in the germline V gene. J gave up 7 bases and V 2 bases, and 4 bases lay outside the gene matches. The CDR3 contains 14 residues. This CDR3 reads CASSETGVTEKLFF. DNA for the CDR3: TGCGCCAGCAGTGAGACAGGGGTTACTGAAAAACTGTTTTTT.

This clonotype was detected only once. The CDR3 DNA is TGTGCCAGCCGAGGACAGGGAAACTACGAGCAGTACTTC. Amino acids: CASRGQGNYEQYF. The chain combines TRBV6-1 with TRBJ2-7; 8 bases match TRBD1. Germline CDR1 is MNHNS and CDR2 is SASEGT. There are 13 residues in the CDR3. The trim removed 8 bases at V and 3 bases at J, leaving 6 bases unmatched.

The gene calls are TRBV20-1 and TRBJ2-7; either TRBD1 or TRBD2 may supply D (6 bases each). The CDR3 is made up of 15 amino acids. Trimming removed 4 bases at V and 5 bases at J, with 21 bases between. Germline V gene data show CDR1 as DFQATT and CDR2 as SNEGSKA (reference sequence). In DNA form, the CDR3 reads TGCAGTGCTACCTCCGGGGGCGCCGGTGAGGACGAGCAGTACTTC. As protein: CSATSGGAGEDEQYF.

This clonotype showed up just a few times. The chain carries TRBV10-3 and TRBJ2-2; 11 bases align to TRBD1. Germline values: CDR1 ENHRY, CDR2 SYGVKD. The CDR3 loop spans 16 amino acids. V shed 4 bases, J shed 3 bases, and the junction held 4 bases outside the gene matches. The CDR3 protein is CAISGGQGAYTGELFF. The CDR3 DNA follows: TGTGCCATCAGTGGCGGACAGGGGGCGTACACCGGGGAGCTGTTTTTT.

This clonotype was found many times. The chain carries TRBV12-3 or TRBV12-4 and TRBJ2-7; TRBD2 agrees at 7 bases. The CDR3 spans 14 residues. V dropped 4 bases and J dropped 0; count of bases not matched to a gene: 3. In DNA form, the CDR3 reads TGTGCCAGCAGTTCCAGCGGGGTCTCCTACGAGCAGTACTTC. This sequence encodes CASSSSGVSYEQYF.